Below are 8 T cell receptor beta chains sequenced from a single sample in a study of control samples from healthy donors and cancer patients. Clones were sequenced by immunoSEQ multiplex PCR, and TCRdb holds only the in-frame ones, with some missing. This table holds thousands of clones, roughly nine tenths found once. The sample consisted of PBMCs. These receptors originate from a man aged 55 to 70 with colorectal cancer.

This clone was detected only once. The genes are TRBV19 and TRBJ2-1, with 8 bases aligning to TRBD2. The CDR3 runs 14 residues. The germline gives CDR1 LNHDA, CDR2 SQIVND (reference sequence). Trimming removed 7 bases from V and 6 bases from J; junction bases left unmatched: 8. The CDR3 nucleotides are TGTGCCAGTACCCCCCTCGGGGGGGGCAATGAGCAGTTCTTC. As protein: CASTPLGGGNEQFF.

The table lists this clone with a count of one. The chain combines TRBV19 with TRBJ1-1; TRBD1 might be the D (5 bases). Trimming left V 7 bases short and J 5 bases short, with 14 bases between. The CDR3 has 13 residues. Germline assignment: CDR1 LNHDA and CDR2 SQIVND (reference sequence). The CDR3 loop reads CASMWRGGTEAFF. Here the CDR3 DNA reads TGTGCCAGTATGTGGAGGGGAGGTACTGAAGCTTTCTTT. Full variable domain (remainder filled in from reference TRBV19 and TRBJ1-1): DGGITQSPKYLFRKEGQNVTLSCEQNLNHDAMYWYRQDPGQGLRLIYYSQIVNDFQKGDIAEGYSVSREKKESFPLTVTSAQKNPTAFYLCASMWRGGTEAFFGQGTRLTVV.

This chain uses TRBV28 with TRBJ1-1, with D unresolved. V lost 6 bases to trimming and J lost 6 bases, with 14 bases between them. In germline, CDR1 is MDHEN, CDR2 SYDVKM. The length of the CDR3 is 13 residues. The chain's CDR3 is CASSPYVGSEAFF. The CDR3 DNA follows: TGTGCCAGCAGCCCTTATGTAGGGTCTGAAGCTTTCTTT.

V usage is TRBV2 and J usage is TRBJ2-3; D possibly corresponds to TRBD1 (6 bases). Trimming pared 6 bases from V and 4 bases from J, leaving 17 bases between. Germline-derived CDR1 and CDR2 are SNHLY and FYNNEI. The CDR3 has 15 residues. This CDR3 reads CASRQDGAGADTQYF. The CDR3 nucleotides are TGTGCCAGCAGGCAGGACGGAGCAGGGGCAGATACGCAGTATTTT.

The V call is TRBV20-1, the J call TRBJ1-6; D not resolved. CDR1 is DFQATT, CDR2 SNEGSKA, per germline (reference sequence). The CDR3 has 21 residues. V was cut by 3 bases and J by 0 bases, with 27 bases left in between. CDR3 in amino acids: CSASKLRREGFMSSYNSPLHF. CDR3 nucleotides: TGCAGTGCTAGTAAATTGCGGAGAGAGGGTTTTATGAGCTCCTATAATTCACCCCTCCACTTT.

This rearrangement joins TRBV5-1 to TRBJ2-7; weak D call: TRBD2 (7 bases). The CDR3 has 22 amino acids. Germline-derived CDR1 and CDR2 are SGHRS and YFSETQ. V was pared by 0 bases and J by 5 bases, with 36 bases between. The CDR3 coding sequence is TGCGCCAGCAGCTTGGGACACCTCACGGGTGTCTGGGGGGGGCACCCTCGGAACGAGCAGTACTTC. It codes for CASSLGHLTGVWGGHPRNEQYF.

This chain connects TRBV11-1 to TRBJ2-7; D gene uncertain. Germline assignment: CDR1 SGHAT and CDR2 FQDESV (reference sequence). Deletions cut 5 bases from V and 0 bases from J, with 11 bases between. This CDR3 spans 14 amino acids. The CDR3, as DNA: TGTGCCAGCAGCCCACAGTGGAGCTCCTACGAGCAGTACTTC. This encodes CASSPQWSSYEQYF. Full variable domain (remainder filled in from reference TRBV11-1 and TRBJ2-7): EAEVAQSPRYKITEKSQAVAFWCDPISGHATLYWYRQILGQGPELLVQFQDESVVDDSQLPKDRFSAERLKGVDSTLKIQPAELGDSAMYLCASSPQWSSYEQYFGPGTRLTVT.

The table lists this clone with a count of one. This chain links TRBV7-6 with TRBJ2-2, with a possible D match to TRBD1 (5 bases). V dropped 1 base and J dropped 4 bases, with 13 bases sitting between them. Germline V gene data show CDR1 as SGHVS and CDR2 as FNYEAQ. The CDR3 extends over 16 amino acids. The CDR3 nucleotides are TGTGCCAGCAGCTTAGTGCCAGGGTTGGGCACCGGGGAGCTGTTTTTT. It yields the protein CASSLVPGLGTGELFF.